This T cell receptor beta chain was obtained from a study of blood T cell repertoires in COVID-19. Study background: Donors in the United States, Italy and Spain gave samples during acute or convalescent COVID-19. PBMCs, B-cell-depleted T cells, or T cells provided the cDNA or gDNA that made up the material.

Original processing methods: Reference gene primers were amplified, and this amplification served to estimate nucleated cell counts. The data were produced by immunoSEQ multiplex PCR, yet TCRdb's version contains in-frame clones alone and is incomplete. V, J and clone size are those of that table, while D and trimming were read from the DNA. The sample has about 120,000 clones, about 80% seen once. Per germline, CDR1 MNHEY and CDR2 SVGEGT. J lost 5 bases, V lost 4 bases, and 7 bases had no gene match. The CDR3 contains 15 residues. The sample consisted of peripheral blood. The rearrangement links TRBV6-2 or TRBV6-3 to TRBJ2-3; the match to TRBD2 covers 9 bases. The origin of this receptor is a woman aged 50 to 60 with acute or convalescent COVID-19. In nucleotides, the CDR3 is TGTGCCAGCAGTTTAGCGGGGGCCGAGGTAGATACGCAGTATTTT. Protein product: CASSLAGAEVDTQYF.